This passage covers 16 T cell receptor beta chains from one sample sequenced in a study of long-term antiretroviral therapy in people with HIV. A v3.0 immunoSEQ assay was performed at survey level. Clones were read by immunoSEQ multiplex PCR, and TCRdb kept only the in-frame ones, dropping some. Altogether around 30,000 clones are present, more than 70% being singletons, with the ten largest covering roughly 10%. Sequenced here: unsorted PBMCs, sampled 1.5 years before starting antiretroviral therapy. All receptors derive from a man younger than 30 with HIV.

This clone has a handful of counts. The chain is built from TRBV19 and TRBJ2-3; no definite D call. The CDR3 length is 15 residues. The V end was cut by 2 bases, the J end by 2 bases, with 11 bases between. Looked up from germline, CDR1 is LNHDA and CDR2 is SQIVND (reference sequence). The CDR3 here is CASSISIGSTDTQYF. The CDR3 DNA follows: TGTGCCAGTAGTATAAGCATAGGGTCCACAGATACGCAGTATTTT.

DNA for the CDR3: TGCGCCAGCAGCCTCCAGACTAGCGGGGGGGCCTCCTACAATGAGCAGTTCTTC. It translates to CASSLQTSGGASYNEQFF. This chain links TRBV5-1 with TRBJ2-1; 14 positions match TRBD2. Germline loops: CDR1 SGHRS, CDR2 YFSETQ. The CDR3 is 18 amino acids. With 4 bases clipped from V and 0 bases from J, the junction kept 6 bases outside the gene matches. Drawing the rest from reference TRBV5-1 and TRBJ2-1, the complete variable domain is KAGVTQTPRYLIKTRGQQVTLSCSPISGHRSVSWYQQTPGQGLQFLFEYFSETQRNKGNFPGRFSGRQFSNSRSEMNVSTLELGDSALYLCASSLQTSGGASYNEQFFGPGTRLTVL.

The chain recombines TRBV30 with TRBJ1-1, with D possibly TRBD1 on 6 matching bases. Germline CDR1 and CDR2: GTSNPN and SVGIG (reference sequence). The CDR3 sequence is 15 residues long. V was cut by 3 bases and J by 3 bases, with 17 bases left in between. In nucleotides, the CDR3 is TGTGCCTGGAGCCGTGTAGGGGGTTGGGACACTGAAGCTTTCTTT. Its translation is CAWSRVGGWDTEAFF.

This clone was detected a few times. The chain couples TRBV19 to TRBJ2-7, with D perhaps TRBD1 or TRBD2 (6 bases each). Trimming removed 5 bases from V and 3 bases from J, with 11 bases in between. This CDR3 comprises 13 residues. Germline CDR1 LNHDA, CDR2 SQIVND (reference sequence). Here the CDR3 reads CASSSGAGYEQYF. CDR3 in DNA: TGTGCCAGTAGTTCGGGGGCAGGCTACGAGCAGTACTTC.

The chain joins TRBV5-6 to TRBJ1-5; D not certain. Germline CDR1 SGHDT, CDR2 YYEEEE. V lost 3 bases, J lost 5 bases, and 12 bases lay in between. This CDR3 has 14 residues. CDR3 loop: CASSWGQGYQPQHF. The CDR3 DNA reads as TGTGCCAGCAGCTGGGGTCAAGGGTATCAGCCCCAGCATTTT.

The chain employs TRBV29-1 and TRBJ2-5; 7 bases agree with TRBD2. This CDR3 is built from 13 residues. The germline V gene encodes CDR1 SQVTM and CDR2 ANQGSEA. Losses at the gene ends were 4 bases for V and 9 bases for J; bases not matched to a gene: 11. The CDR3 reads CSVGAGDRLAQYF. The CDR3 nucleotides are TGCAGCGTTGGGGCGGGAGATCGGTTGGCCCAGTACTTC.

The J gene is TRBJ2-1, the V gene TRBV7-3; 7 bases align to TRBD2. V shed 5 bases and J 2 bases; nucleotides not matched to a gene: 15. The germline gives CDR1 SGHTA, CDR2 FQGTGA. This CDR3 is 18 amino acids long. Here the CDR3 DNA reads TGTGCCAGCAGCCTCACACGGTCTAGCGGCACACCCTACAATGAGCAGTTCTTC. It yields the protein CASSLTRSSGTPYNEQFF.

The rearrangement links TRBV2 to TRBJ2-5, with 8 bases matching TRBD2. The CDR3 consists of 14 residues. Germline lookup yields CDR1 SNHLY and CDR2 FYNNEI. The V and J ends lost 10 bases and 7 bases, in that order; junction bases with no gene match: 14. The CDR3 loop reads CATKEGTRVGTQYF. The CDR3 region has the DNA TGTGCCACGAAGGAGGGGACTAGGGTTGGGACCCAGTACTTC.

The gene calls are TRBV7-9 and TRBJ2-2, with D perhaps assigned TRBD1 or TRBD2 (5 bases each). This CDR3 is built from 15 residues. Germline V lookup: CDR1 SEHNR, CDR2 FQNEAQ (reference sequence). Trimming pared 1 base from V and 5 bases from J, leaving 11 bases between. In nucleotides, the CDR3 is TGTGCCAGCAGCTTAGAGGGACCCAGAACCGGGGAGCTGTTTTTT. This sequence encodes CASSLEGPRTGELFF.

A note on this clone: The sample contains more than one DNA sequence encoding this CDR3. This chain uses TRBV10-1 with TRBJ2-1; weak D call: TRBD1 (6 bases). CDR3 size: 13 residues. Germline V gives CDR1 WNHNN, CDR2 SYGVQD (reference sequence). V gave up 5 bases and J gave up 3 bases, with 8 bases separating them. CDR3 nucleotide sequence: TGCGCCAGCAGTCCGGACAGCTACAATGAGCAGTTCTTC. Encoded protein: CASSPDSYNEQFF.

The V call is TRBV10-1, the J call TRBJ2-2; D is ambiguous. Looked up from germline, CDR1 is WNHNN and CDR2 is SYGVQD (reference sequence). V was cut by 10 bases and J by 7 bases, with 10 bases left in between. The length of the CDR3 is 11 residues. The CDR3 nucleotides read TGCGCCACCATCGTTGGCGGGGAGCTGTTTTTT. This sequence encodes CATIVGGELFF.

The V gene is TRBV9, the J gene TRBJ2-6; D gene uncertain. Germline V gene data show CDR1 as SGDLS and CDR2 as YYNGEE. The CDR3 has 17 residues. Trimming pared 7 bases from V and 1 base from J, leaving 18 bases between. Here the CDR3 DNA reads TGTGCCAGCTCTCCTACAAGATATTTTTCTGGGGCCAACGTCCTGACTTTC. This translates into CASSPTRYFSGANVLTF.

The chain combines TRBV30 with TRBJ2-5, with D maybe TRBD1 (5 bases). Per the germline V gene, CDR1 is GTSNPN and CDR2 is SVGIG (reference sequence). V was shortened by 1 base and J by 2 bases, with 14 bases between the two germline ends. The CDR3 is 15 residues long. CDR3 in amino acids: CAWSAGDSVQETQYF. The CDR3 DNA reads TGTGCCTGGAGTGCAGGAGACAGTGTTCAAGAGACCCAGTACTTC.

This clone was seen only once. The CDR3 DNA reads as TGTGCCAGCAGCGTAGAGGGGCGTTATGACTATGGCTACACCTTC. Amino acids: CASSVEGRYDYGYTF. This chain uses TRBV9 with TRBJ1-2, with a possible D match to TRBD1 (5 bases). This CDR3 has 15 amino acids. The V gene's germline CDR1 is SGDLS and CDR2 YYNGEE. The ends were cut back, 0 bases at V and 3 bases at J, with 12 bases in the middle. Variable domain in full (rest from reference TRBV9 and TRBJ1-2): DSGVTQTPKHLITATGQRVTLRCSPRSGDLSVYWYQQSLDQGLQFLIQYYNGEERAKGNILERFSAQQFPDLHSELNLSSLELGDSALYFCASSVEGRYDYGYTFGSGTRLTVV.

The chain couples TRBV5-6 to TRBJ1-2; D remains ambiguous. V lost 0 bases and J lost 8, with 5 bases in between. This CDR3 spans 11 amino acids. Per the germline V gene, CDR1 is SGHDT and CDR2 is YYEEEE. In DNA form, the CDR3 reads TGTGCCAGCAGCTTGGCACTCGGCTACACCTTC. Protein: CASSLALGYTF.

This chain uses TRBV30 with TRBJ1-1, with D possibly matching TRBD1 (5 bases). The CDR3 sequence is 11 residues long. Germline V CDR1 and CDR2: GTSNPN, SVGIG (reference sequence). Trimming took off 4 bases at V and 6 bases at J, with 9 bases between the two ends. The CDR3 DNA is TGTGCCTGGAACACCAGGGCTGAAGCTTTCTTT. Amino acid sequence: CAWNTRAEAFF.